This T cell receptor (beta chain) was documented in a study of tumor and adjacent non-tumor tissue in lung cancer (dated by TCRdb to between 2018 and 2020). The study in broad terms: By cancer type, the cohort comprised eleven to twelve adenocarcinoma patients, a couple of squamous cell carcinoma patients and 1 small cell lung cancer patient. Ages among the roughly 15 patients ranged from roughly 31 to 85 years, there were approximately 10 men and 5 women, and disease was at TNM stage I to III. About 30 paired specimens, one tumor and one normal lung sample per patient, were profiled by TCRbeta CDR3 sequencing. The study compared bulk TCRbeta repertoires between lung tumor tissue and matched distant non-tumor lung tissue from 15 lung cancer patients. Sequencing produced about 130 million productive TCRbeta reads in total, an average of approximately 4.1 million reads per sample. Broader findings and caveats from the paper: Significantly higher TCR diversity was found in younger patients, and higher tumor TCR diversity was associated with shorter overall and disease-free survival. A significantly larger cumulative share of the repertoire was made up by the top 100 clones in normal lung than in tumor tissue. Tumor tissue showed significantly higher TCR diversity (inverse Simpson) than normal lung tissue, at roughly 430 vs 170 (P = 0.0075, Mann-Whitney U test). Neither the sequencing platform nor unique molecular identifiers are mentioned in the methods. Only about 14 patients were in the cohort, and the authors stated that larger samples and more detailed clinical data are needed. Because peripheral blood was not sequenced, blood TCRbeta repertoires in the lung cancer patients of the study were not examined.

The library was obtained by multiplex PCR. For sequencing, an Illumina HiSeq 2500 was employed. TCRbeta libraries were constructed through three rounds of nested PCR with primers (Table S4) according to protocols modified from ARM-PCR. Before sequencing, PCR products of 200-500 bp were excised from the gel and purified with the QIAquick gel extraction kit. Regarding the original processing steps: Trimmomatic was used to clean the reads, FLASH merged the cleaned reads into complete CDR3 sequences, and MiTCR assigned the sequences to V(D)J germline segments. VDJtools was used to compute clonal diversity as the inverse Simpson's index. In-frame sequences lacking a premature stop codon were counted as productive reads. In TCRdb, the public reads were trimmed at Q25 with fastp and aligned with MiXCR, with productive beta chains retained. Rows matching on CDR3 protein sequence are summarized as one entry with the most common DNA and genes. The V and J calls here are based on TCRdb, not the publication. The sample table contains more than 85,000 distinct CDR3 sequences; only one count was recorded for under 65% of them. The top ten clonotypes cover 19% of the sample.

The germline V gene supplies CDR1 LGHNA and CDR2 YNFKEQ. The CDR3 measures 14 amino acids from cysteine to phenylalanine. The sequence is cut down to CDR3 DNA, 42 bases in frame from base 1. The trim is 2 bases for V and 8 bases for J, with a gap of 15 bases between the germline ends. A few counts support this clonotype. No cognate antigen has been identified for it. No clone much larger than this one lies a single base away; base qualities are absent. RNA was isolated from bulk unsorted tissue, and RNA quality was assessed with a NanoDrop ND-1000 and an Agilent 2100. Distant non-tumor tissue taken more than 3 cm from the tumor edge was used as the normal lung sample. All donors had newly diagnosed lung cancer, had not received prior chemotherapy, and were admitted for thoracic surgery in China between August and November 2014. Patients who had received previous radiotherapy or chemotherapy, or who had another concurrent cancer, were excluded from the study. Pieces of surgical tissue measuring about 1-2 cm3 were kept in RNAlater solution and held at -80 degrees C until needed.

The TCR originated in a man aged 55 to 70 with non-small cell lung cancer. Sequences were obtained from distant non-tumor lung tissue. Recombination connected TRBV4-2 to TRBJ1-2; tentative D gene TRBD1, with 5 bases matching. The DNA sequence is TGTGCCAGCAGCCAACCCGGAACAGGAGAAGGCTACACCTTC. Translated, this is CASSQPGTGEGYTF.